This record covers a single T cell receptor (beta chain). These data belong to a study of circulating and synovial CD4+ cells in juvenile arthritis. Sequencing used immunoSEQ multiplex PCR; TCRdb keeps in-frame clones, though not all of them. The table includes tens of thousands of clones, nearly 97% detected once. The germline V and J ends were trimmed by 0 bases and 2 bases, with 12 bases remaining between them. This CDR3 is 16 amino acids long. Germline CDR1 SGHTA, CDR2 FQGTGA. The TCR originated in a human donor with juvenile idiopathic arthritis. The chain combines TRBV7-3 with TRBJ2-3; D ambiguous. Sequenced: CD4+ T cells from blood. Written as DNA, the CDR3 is TGTGCCAGCAGCTTAACTCCTGGCGGATCCACAGATACGCAGTATTTT. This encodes CASSLTPGGSTDTQYF. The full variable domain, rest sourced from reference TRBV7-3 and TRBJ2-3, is GAGVSQTPSNKVTEKGKYVELRCDPISGHTALYWYRQSLGQGPEFLIYFQGTGAADDSGLPNDRFFAVRPEGSVSTLKIQRTERGDSAVYLCASSLTPGGSTDTQYFGPGTRLTVL.